This T cell receptor (beta chain) is drawn from a study of blood T cells in healthy people across ages. CDR3 length: 15 amino acids. Germline CDR1 reads SGDLS; CDR2 reads YYNGEE. Then a second PCR, running roughly 7 to 11 cycles, was carried out with a sample-barcoded 5' primer and a J-beta primer mix. A single record per CDR3 protein comes from TCRdb applying MiXCR to the 5' RACE reads. The table shows 500,000 to 550,000 distinct CDR3 sequences, with less than 25% occurring only once. This clonotype was seen just once. An end of the junction does not agree with germline; a read error may underlie this. These data were also filed under a second study, of T cells of mothers and their children.

What was sequenced was blood. This sequence originates from a boy younger than 18 in good health. The chain couples TRBV9 to TRBJ1-5; D unresolved. DNA for the CDR3: TGTGCCAGCAGCGTAGGAGTGAATAGCAATCAGCCCCATCATTTT. Protein sequence: CASSVGVNSNQPHHF. Full variable domain (missing parts from reference TRBV9 and TRBJ1-5): DSGVTQTPKHLITATGQRVTLRCSPRSGDLSVYWYQQSLDQGLQFLIQYYNGEERAKGNILERFSAQQFPDLHSELNLSSLELGDSALYFCASSVGVNSNQPHHFGDGTRLSIL.